Each of the 18 T cell receptor beta chains below was sequenced from the same sample in a study of T cells expressing NK-cell markers (dated by TCRdb to about 2020). The receptor library was made with 5' RACE. The sequencer listed for this sample is Illumina HiSeq 2000. TCRdb reprocessed the raw reads; every CDR3 protein sequence is a single record, and DNA is not supplied. This specimen's table enumerates 500,000 or so distinct CDR3 sequences. The top ten clonotypes cover approximately 4% of the sample. Specimen: blood T cells: a sorted CD56 or NKG2C T cell subset, CD4+ or CD8+ T cells, or bulk PBMC T cells (not recorded which). The source is a man younger than 30 in good health. Donor details come from another sample of the same person, matched by shared clones.

The V and J genes are TRBV12-3 or TRBV12-4 and TRBJ2-3; TCRdb selects TRBD1, and the lack of DNA leaves this call unchecked. The CDR3 runs to 15 residues. CDR3 residues: CASSLGAGMSDTQYF.

The J gene is TRBJ2-4, the V gene TRBV14; TCRdb's assignment of TRBD1 cannot be checked, as there is no DNA. CDR1 and CDR2 (germline): SGHDN, FVKESK. The CDR3 consists of 15 residues. CDR3 sequence reads: CASSHTGTYENIQYF.

The chain has TRBV20-1 and TRBJ2-1; TCRdb names TRBD2, which stays unverified in the absence of DNA. CDR3 size: 18 residues. Germline values: CDR1 DFQATT, CDR2 SNEGSKA (reference sequence). The CDR3 region is CSARDPVGEWEGRDEQFF.

The chain is built from TRBV7-2 and TRBJ2-1; TCRdb's assignment of TRBD1 cannot be checked, as there is no DNA. Germline CDR1 is SGHTA and CDR2 is FQGNSA. The CDR3 is made up of 15 amino acids. The CDR3 loop reads CASRIRVDPNNEQFF.

J is TRBJ2-1 and V is TRBV20-1. CDR3 length: 12 amino acids. Germline V gene data show CDR1 as DFQATT and CDR2 as SNEGSKA (reference sequence). CDR3 amino acids: CSAMSVDWEQFF.

The V call is TRBV12-3 or TRBV12-4, the J call TRBJ2-5; TCRdb designates TRBD2, a call that cannot be tested without DNA. The length of the CDR3 is 14 residues. CDR3 residues: CASSPSRRVETQYF.

The chain carries TRBV5-1 and TRBJ2-2; TCRdb's D call, TRBD1, is unchecked because there is no DNA. Germline V gene lookup returns CDR1 SGHRS and CDR2 YFSETQ. This CDR3 has 12 amino acids. This chain's CDR3 is CASTVVTGELFF.

The genes are TRBV5-5 and TRBJ2-3. CDR1 is SGHKS and CDR2 is YYEKEE in the germline V gene (reference sequence). CDR3 size: 15 residues. CDR3 in amino acids: CASSSLEWNTDTQYF.

The CDR3 sequence is CASSEPRGLWNTEAFF. The chain links TRBV2 to TRBJ1-1; no DNA is available, so the TRBD1 call from TCRdb remains unchecked. The CDR3 runs to 16 residues. CDR1 is SNHLY and CDR2 is FYNNEI in the germline V gene.

The CDR3 reads CSAEPGQGAREQFF. The rearrangement uses TRBV29-1 and TRBJ2-1; TCRdb lists TRBD1, though no DNA is available to test this call. The CDR3 spans 14 residues. Germline V gene sequence: CDR1 SQVTM, CDR2 ANQGSEA.

V usage is TRBV28 and J usage is TRBJ2-3; TCRdb picks TRBD1, but there is no DNA to check that call. Germline CDR1 is MDHEN and CDR2 is SYDVKM. CDR3 length: 14 amino acids. CDR3 loop: CASQRQGGTDTQYF. Looking up the rest from reference TRBV28 and TRBJ2-3 gives the full variable domain: DVKVTQSSRYLVKRTGEKVFLECVQDMDHENMFWYRQDPGLGLRLIYFSYDVKMKEKGDIPEGYSVSREKKERFSLILESASTNQTSMYLCASQRQGGTDTQYFGPGTRLTVL.

The chain uses TRBV10-3 and TRBJ1-1; TCRdb returns TRBD1, unconfirmable since there is no DNA. The V gene's germline CDR1 is ENHRY and CDR2 SYGVKD. The CDR3 has 14 residues. The chain's CDR3 is CATLRDRENTEAFF.

The chain employs TRBV6-1 and TRBJ2-7. CDR3 size: 14 residues. Germline lookup yields CDR1 MNHNS and CDR2 SASEGT. The CDR3 sequence: CASSLDRSSYEQYF.

The chain couples TRBV5-1 to TRBJ2-1; TCRdb calls TRBD1, which cannot be checked without DNA. Germline lookup yields CDR1 SGHRS and CDR2 YFSETQ. This CDR3 comprises 14 residues. CDR3 sequence reads: CASAGQGVYNEQFF.

The chain employs TRBV7-2 and TRBJ2-7. CDR3 length: 13 residues. Germline V gene lookup returns CDR1 SGHTA and CDR2 FQGNSA. CDR3 amino acids: CASSPTRENEQYF.

The chain has TRBV24-1 and TRBJ2-1; TCRdb picks TRBD2, but there is no DNA to check that call. The CDR3 is 15 residues long. The germline V gene has CDR1 KGHDR and CDR2 SFDVKD. The CDR3 loop is CATSDSLTSLNEQFF.

The chain has TRBV24-1 and TRBJ2-7; the D call from TCRdb, TRBD1, cannot be confirmed without DNA. In germline, CDR1 is KGHDR, CDR2 SFDVKD. CDR3 length equals 16 residues. The CDR3 loop reads CATSDPTTGWIYEQYF.

The chain uses TRBV7-8 and TRBJ1-1; TCRdb's D call, TRBD1, is unchecked because there is no DNA. Germline CDR1 reads SGHVS; CDR2 reads FQNEAQ. CDR3 length: 16 amino acids. The CDR3 is CASSPTGPDRRTEAFF.